This T cell receptor (beta chain) was captured in a study of cytomegalovirus exposure and HLA in healthy donors. CDR3 length equals 15 residues. After removal of 6 bases from V and 3 bases from J, the junction contained 7 bases not matched to a gene. Per germline, CDR1 SGHAT and CDR2 FQNNGV. Use of 60 Vbeta and 13 Jbeta primers characterized the PCR. Produced via immunoSEQ multiplex PCR; TCRdb's table is partial and in-frame only. The sample consists of nearly 300,000 clones, around 86% of them appearing once. Regarding this clone: Its cognate antigen is unknown.

Study-level findings and limits: A later analysis found common viral pathogens apparently linked to several of the most significant clusters.

V usage is TRBV11-2 and J usage is TRBJ2-1; 8 nucleotides agree with TRBD1. This clonotype was sampled from a man between 40 and 49 years old in good health and CMV-seropositive. The sample taken for sequencing was PBMCs. The CDR3 spells CASSQTGVFYNEQFF. In DNA form, the CDR3 reads TGTGCCAGCAGTCAGACAGGGGTTTTCTACAATGAGCAGTTCTTC.